One sample yielded the 9 T cell receptor beta chains listed below, sequenced in a study of response to subunit inactivated influenza vaccine listed by TCRdb under 2018. To prepare the library, RT-PCR was applied. TCRdb records Illumina HiSeq 2500 as the sequencer. The public reads were reprocessed in TCRdb via fastp at Q25 and MiXCR, keeping in-frame beta chains. When rows share a CDR3 protein, they turn into one entry using the most common DNA and genes. The sample table holds 300,000 to 350,000 distinct CDR3 sequences, of which 21% were seen once. 10% of the sample is held by the ten biggest clonotypes. The sample here was PBMCs from blood, taken around 22 months after vaccination. The receptors originated from a man aged 50 to 75 who received an inactivated influenza vaccine. Donor details come from another sample of the same person, matched by shared clones.

This sequence joins TRBV29-1 and TRBJ2-7, with D possibly TRBD1 on 6 matching bases. Germline CDR1 and CDR2: SQVTM and ANQGSEA. The CDR3 consists of 11 residues. V lost 6 bases and J 3 bases, leaving 9 bases between the germline ends. The CDR3 loop is CSVRTVYEQYF. The CDR3 DNA reads as TGCAGCGTGAGGACAGTCTACGAGCAGTACTTC.

This clonotype was counted only a few times. The chain uses TRBV7-2 and TRBJ2-3; D remains ambiguous. V was pared by 5 bases and J by 5 bases, with 11 bases between. The CDR3 covers 13 residues. Germline CDR1 reads SGHTA; CDR2 reads FQGNSA. The CDR3 spells CASSPVLRDTQYF. The CDR3 DNA is TGTGCCAGCAGCCCAGTTCTTAGAGATACGCAGTATTTT.

Only a few counts were recorded for this clonotype. The V call is TRBV20-1, the J call TRBJ2-7; a possible D gene is TRBD1 (6 bases). Germline CDR1 reads DFQATT; CDR2 reads SNEGSKA (reference sequence). The CDR3 consists of 14 residues. V lost 5 bases to trimming and J lost 3 bases, with 17 bases between them. In DNA, the CDR3 is TGCAGTGCTTTAACGCGGCAGGGGAACTACGAGCAGTACTTC. Its translation is CSALTRQGNYEQYF.

DNA of the CDR3: TGCGCCAGCAGTGACATAGGACAGGGTGAAGCTTTCTTT. This encodes CASSDIGQGEAFF. This chain joins TRBV10-2 and TRBJ1-1; 8 nucleotides line up with TRBD1. This CDR3 has 13 residues. V lost 3 bases, J lost 7 bases, and 4 bases stayed unmatched. Germline V gene lookup returns CDR1 WSHSY and CDR2 SAAADI.

The chain uses TRBV5-1 and TRBJ1-3; perhaps TRBD1 as D (5 bases). V was clipped by 2 bases and J by 4 bases, with 10 bases between them. Germline values: CDR1 SGHRS, CDR2 YFSETQ. CDR3 size: 14 residues. The CDR3 DNA follows: TGCGCCAGCAGCTTTCTGGGGCTCGGAAACACCATATATTTT. This translates into CASSFLGLGNTIYF.

This chain uses TRBV7-8 with TRBJ2-7, with 12 bases fitting TRBD2. The junction had 11 bases not matched to a gene; V was cut back by 0 bases and J by 2 bases. From germline, CDR1 is SGHVS and CDR2 FQNEAQ. The CDR3 consists of 19 residues. The CDR3 DNA reads as TGTGCCAGCAGCTTAGCGTATGGCCTAGCGGGGGGGACGACCTACGAGCAGTACTTC. Translating it yields CASSLAYGLAGGTTYEQYF.

This clonotype was seen ten or more times. The V gene is TRBV15, the J gene TRBJ1-2; TRBD1 aligns across 8 bases. This CDR3 has 15 amino acids. The V segment lost 3 bases and the J segment 3 bases; nucleotides outside the gene matches: 6. The germline V gene has CDR1 LNHNV and CDR2 YYDKDF (reference sequence). This chain's CDR3 is CATSRTGQGDYGYTF. CDR3 coding DNA: TGTGCCACCAGCAGGACCGGACAGGGTGACTATGGCTACACCTTC.

This clonotype was picked up a small number of times. The V call is TRBV28, the J call TRBJ1-2; D remains unclear. This CDR3 contains 13 residues. Germline-derived CDR1 and CDR2 are MDHEN and SYDVKM. V shed 8 bases and J shed 0 bases, with 10 bases lying between them. CDR3 protein: CASSEGTNYGYTF. DNA for the CDR3: TGTGCCAGCTCCGAGGGTACTAACTATGGCTACACCTTC.

The CDR3 reads CATSRDFPDTQYF. CDR3 DNA sequence: TGTGCCACCAGCAGAGATTTCCCAGATACGCAGTATTTT. The chain joins TRBV15 to TRBJ2-3; D uncertain. V was pared by 0 bases and J by 4 bases, with 5 bases between. This CDR3 has 13 amino acids. Germline loops: CDR1 LNHNV, CDR2 YYDKDF (reference sequence).